A selection of T cell receptor beta chains follows, all from one sample in a study of CD8 T cells in Susac syndrome. TCRdb itself ran the immunoSEQ multiplex PCR reads through MiXCR, one entry per CDR3 protein. The sample carries about 100,000 distinct CDR3 sequences, 95% recorded once. Sample: CD8+ T cells from PBMCs. These receptors came from a human donor with Susac syndrome. CDR3s include the opening cysteine and the closing phenylalanine or tryptophan. Each record gives: V gene, J gene, D gene, clone size, CDR3 protein, CDR3 DNA. The D gene is left open where the match is weak. A row's size may be missing; if present it is once, few, many or a size class.

TRBV14,TRBJ1-1,.,.,CASSPLVGGQAFF,TGTGCCAGCAGTCCTTTAGTGGGTGGTCAAGCTTTCTTT
TRBV14,TRBJ2-7,.,.,CASSQGTGQYF,TGTGCCAGCAGCCAAGGGACCGGGCAGTACTTC
TRBV20-1,TRBJ1-6,.,.,CSARVVPEGSYNSPLHF,TGCAGTGCTAGAGTGGTACCCGAGGGGTCCTATAATTCACCCCTCCACTTT
TRBV15,TRBJ2-5,.,.,CATSRVGKETQYF,TGTGCCACCAGCAGAGTTGGGAAAGAGACCCAGTACTTC
TRBV3-1,TRBJ2-7,TRBD2,.,CASSQDPFESGRPLEQYF,TGTGCCAGCAGCCAAGACCCCTTCGAGAGCGGGAGGCCCCTCGAGCAGTACTTC
TRBV20-1,TRBJ2-1,TRBD1,once,CSASAPPGQGRNEQFF,TGCAGTGCTAGCGCCCCTCCGGGACAGGGGCGTAATGAGCAGTTCTTC
TRBV27,TRBJ1-1,.,.,CASSPFLRTTEAFF,TGTGCCAGCAGTCCCTTCCTGCGGACCACTGAAGCTTTCTTT
TRBV20-1,TRBJ1-5,.,.,CSALVGSGGRGNQPQHF,TGCAGTGCCCTAGTGGGATCGGGGGGGCGAGGTAATCAGCCCCAGCATTTT
TRBV5-6,TRBJ2-7,TRBD1,.,CASSWDRTTYEQYF,TGTGCCAGCAGCTGGGACAGGACAACCTACGAGCAGTACTTC
TRBV20-1,TRBJ2-1,TRBD2,.,CSASSTGDYYEQFF,TGCAGTGCTAGTAGTACCGGGGACTATTATGAGCAGTTCTTC
TRBV20-1,TRBJ1-2,TRBD1,.,CSATLGQVGYGYTF,TGCAGTGCTACCCTTGGACAGGTCGGGTATGGCTACACCTTC
TRBV9,TRBJ2-7,TRBD2,.,CASSVEAGPSYEQYF,TGTGCCAGCAGCGTAGAAGCGGGACCCTCCTACGAGCAGTACTTC
TRBV12-5,TRBJ1-5,.,.,CASGLLGVGGNQPQHF,TGTGCTAGTGGTTTGTTAGGGGTGGGGGGCAATCAGCCCCAGCATTTT
TRBV7-2,TRBJ2-1,.,.,CASSPPLKVYNEQFF,TGTGCCAGCAGCCCTCCATTAAAGGTCTACAATGAGCAGTTCTTC
TRBV2,TRBJ1-1,.,once,CASSLWGTQRAEAFF,TGTGCCAGCAGTCTATGGGGGACTCAGAGGGCTGAAGCTTTCTTT
TRBV3-1,TRBJ2-7,.,.,CASSRGQGVYEQYF,TGTGCCAGCAGCCGCGGACAAGGAGTCTACGAGCAGTACTTC
TRBV2,TRBJ2-7,TRBD2,once,CASSESREGGEQYF,TGTGCCAGCAGTGAATCCAGGGAGGGCGGCGAGCAGTACTTC
TRBV20-1,TRBJ2-5,.,.,CSARGEETQYF,TGCAGTGCTAGGGGAGAAGAGACCCAGTACTTC
TRBV4-1,TRBJ2-7,.,.,CASSPGPPHYEQYF,TGCGCCAGCAGCCCCGGGCCCCCTCACTACGAGCAGTACTTC
TRBV4-1,TRBJ2-7,TRBD1,.,CASSQAGTGTYEQYF,TGCGCCAGCAGCCAAGCCGGGACAGGGACCTACGAGCAGTACTTC
TRBV19,TRBJ1-1,.,.,CASSIFHPDTGKAFF,TGTGCCAGTAGTATATTCCATCCGGACACAGGGAAAGCTTTCTTT
TRBV3-1,TRBJ2-5,TRBD2,.,CASSQGTSGRNQETQYF,TGTGCCAGCAGCCAGGGGACTAGCGGACGAAACCAAGAGACCCAGTACTTC
TRBV29-1,TRBJ2-2,.,.,CSVRYAGELFF,TGCAGCGTCCGATACGCCGGGGAGCTGTTTTTT
TRBV6-5,TRBJ1-5,.,.,CASRLGTGQPQHF,TGTGCCAGCAGACTCGGGACGGGACAGCCCCAGCATTTT
TRBV5-6,TRBJ1-6,.,.,CASSPPGQRRAPLHF,TGTGCCAGCAGCCCCCCGGGACAAAGGAGAGCACCCCTCCACTTT
TRBV20-1,TRBJ2-7,.,.,CSARSSLAGDSGEQYF,TGCAGTGCCCGGTCGTCCTTGGCAGGGGATTCGGGGGAGCAGTACTTC
TRBV25-1,TRBJ2-7,TRBD1,.,CASSPKGTGEYEQYF,TGTGCCAGCAGTCCCAAAGGGACAGGCGAGTACGAGCAGTACTTC
TRBV2,TRBJ1-5,TRBD1,.,CASSREGQENQPQHF,TGTGCCAGCAGTCGAGAGGGACAGGAAAATCAGCCCCAGCATTTT
TRBV5-4,TRBJ1-1,.,.,CASSLDQGVLEAFF,TGTGCCAGCAGCTTAGACCAGGGTGTGTTGGAAGCTTTCTTT
TRBV29-1,TRBJ2-6,TRBD2,.,CSVKTSGTSGANVLTF,TGCAGCGTAAAGACTAGCGGAACCTCTGGGGCCAACGTCCTGACTTTC
TRBV9,TRBJ1-2,.,.,CASSVEGGTGGYTF,TGTGCCAGCAGCGTAGAGGGGGGCACGGGTGGCTACACCTTC
TRBV6-5,TRBJ2-7,.,.,CASMYRVGSYEQYF,TGTGCCAGTATGTACAGGGTAGGGTCCTACGAGCAGTACTTC
TRBV27,TRBJ2-6,.,.,CASTPTASGANVLTF,TGTGCCAGCACTCCGACTGCCTCTGGGGCCAACGTCCTGACTTTC
TRBV2,TRBJ2-5,.,.,CASSELEAQETQYF,TGTGCCAGCAGTGAATTAGAAGCACAAGAGACCCAGTACTTC
TRBV20-1,TRBJ2-3,TRBD2,.,CSVPLAGGRGDTQYF,TGCAGTGTCCCGCTAGCGGGGGGCCGGGGAGATACGCAGTATTTT
TRBV13,TRBJ2-1,TRBD1,.,CASSLDRVSANEQFF,TGTGCCAGCAGCCTGGACAGGGTATCGGCGAATGAGCAGTTCTTC
TRBV15,TRBJ2-1,.,.,CATSTVPARAGEQFF,TGTGCCACCAGCACCGTCCCGGCGAGGGCCGGTGAGCAGTTCTTC
TRBV27,TRBJ2-5,.,.,CASSPGTFGETQYF,TGTGCCAGCAGTCCCGGGACATTTGGGGAGACCCAGTACTTC
TRBV6-2/TRBV6-3,TRBJ2-5,.,.,CASKSGGKETQYF,TGTGCCAGCAAATCGGGCGGTAAAGAGACCCAGTACTTC
TRBV28,TRBJ2-5,TRBD1,.,CAIQVTGKLSETQYF,TGTGCCATCCAAGTGACAGGGAAGTTATCGGAGACCCAGTACTTC